This record covers a single T cell receptor beta chain. The antigen remains undetermined. Unique molecular identifiers were present in the TCR beta cDNA libraries. The authors obtained roughly 0.5 million cDNA molecules from roughly 1 to 10 million T cells. Using its own MiXCR run on the PCR reads, TCRdb lists one record per CDR3 protein. The sample includes almost 700,000 distinct CDR3 sequences, 59% of them seen just once. This entry belongs to a study of post-analysis software for immune sequencing data. There are 16 residues in the CDR3. CDR1 and CDR2 from the germline V gene are MNHNY and SVGAGI (reference sequence). The V gene lost 2 bases and the J gene lost 2 bases, with 15 bases spanning the gap. General observations from the study: Samples made in the same batch grouped tightly together by F measure. Multiple sclerosis patients showed significantly lower normalized Chao1 diversity than controls did. Comparison of patients with controls showed five or six TRBV segments more frequent in patients, TRBV5-6, TRBV5-1 and TRBV20-1 among them.

The sequence came from a girl aged 2-10 years with multiple sclerosis. The V and J genes are TRBV6-6 and TRBJ1-2, with D unresolved. The material sequenced was blood. The CDR3, as DNA: TGTGCCAGCAGTTACCCCGTGGCAGCCCAAAACTATGGCTACACCTTC. This translates into CASSYPVAAQNYGYTF.